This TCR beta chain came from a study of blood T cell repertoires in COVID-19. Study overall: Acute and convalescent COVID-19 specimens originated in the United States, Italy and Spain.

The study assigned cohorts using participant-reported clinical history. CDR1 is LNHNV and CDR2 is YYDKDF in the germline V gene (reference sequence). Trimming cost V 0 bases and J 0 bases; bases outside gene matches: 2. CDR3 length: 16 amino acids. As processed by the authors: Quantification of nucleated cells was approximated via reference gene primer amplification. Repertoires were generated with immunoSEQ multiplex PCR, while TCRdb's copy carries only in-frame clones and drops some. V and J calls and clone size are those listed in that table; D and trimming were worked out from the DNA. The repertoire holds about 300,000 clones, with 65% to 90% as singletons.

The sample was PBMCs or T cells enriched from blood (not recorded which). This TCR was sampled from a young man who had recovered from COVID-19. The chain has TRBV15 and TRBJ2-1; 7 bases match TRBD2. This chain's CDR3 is CATSRERGVSYNEQFF. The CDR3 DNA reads TGTGCCACCAGCAGAGAACGGGGGGTCTCCTACAATGAGCAGTTCTTC.